One and the same sample provided the 11 T cell receptor beta chains below, sequenced in a study of blood T cell repertoires in COVID-19. Method: immunoSEQ multiplex PCR; TCRdb's copy keeps in-frame clones and lacks some. The table lists about 430,000 clones, roughly 90% of them singletons, with approximately 1.5% in the top ten. The sample comprised PBMCs or T cells enriched from blood (not recorded which). The origin of the receptors is a woman between 18 and 29 years old who had been exposed to COVID-19.

This rearrangement joins TRBV4-3 to TRBJ2-2; 12 bases are a match to TRBD2. Looked up from germline, CDR1 is LGHNA and CDR2 is YSLEER. The CDR3 covers 18 residues. V dropped 0 bases and J dropped 6; count of bases not matched to a gene: 8. The CDR3 DNA sequence: TGCGCCAGCAGCCAAGATCCGAGGCTAGCGGGGGGGCCCGGGGAGCTGTTTTTT. This codes for CASSQDPRLAGGPGELFF.

The CDR3 is CASSNYRGGTDTQYF. DNA of the CDR3: TGTGCCAGCAGCAACTACAGGGGGGGCACAGATACGCAGTATTTT. The V gene is TRBV7-2, the J gene TRBJ2-3; 8 positions match TRBD1. V lost 5 bases to trimming and J lost 1 base; unmatched junction nucleotides: 5. From germline, CDR1 is SGHTA and CDR2 FQGNSA. This CDR3 spans 15 amino acids.

CDR3 sequence reads: CASSHDRGQGYGYTF. In nucleotides, the CDR3 is TGTGCCAGCAGCCATGACAGGGGGCAGGGCTATGGCTACACCTTC. The chain is built from TRBV7-9 and TRBJ1-2, with 10 nucleotides matching TRBD1. Germline V lookup: CDR1 SEHNR, CDR2 FQNEAQ (reference sequence). The CDR3 is 15 amino acids. Losses at the gene ends were 5 bases for V and 4 bases for J; bases not matched to a gene: 7.

The chain has TRBV20-1 and TRBJ1-5; no firm D call. CDR1 and CDR2 from the germline V gene are DFQATT and SNEGSKA (reference sequence). The CDR3 is made up of 10 amino acids. V lost 5 bases, J lost 7 bases, and 6 bases lay in between. CDR3 sequence (DNA): TGCAGTGCTGGGGAGCAGCCCCAGCATTTT. Translation: CSAGEQPQHF.

This rearrangement joins TRBV27 to TRBJ2-3; D remains ambiguous. V lost 8 bases to trimming and J lost 2 bases, with 14 bases between them. Germline V gene data show CDR1 as MNHEY and CDR2 as SMNVEV (reference sequence). There are 14 residues in the CDR3. In nucleotides, the CDR3 is TGTGCCAGCCGGGTGGAGCCTTACACAGATACGCAGTATTTT. This translates into CASRVEPYTDTQYF.

The CDR3 DNA reads TGTGCCAGCAGATCTCGGGACTCCTCCTACGAGCAGTACTTC. Its translation is CASRSRDSSYEQYF. The chain uses TRBV6-6 and TRBJ2-7; weak D call: TRBD2 (6 bases). V lost 6 bases, J lost 0 bases, and 12 bases lay in between. The CDR3 is made up of 14 amino acids. Germline lookup yields CDR1 MNHNY and CDR2 SVGAGI (reference sequence).

V and J are TRBV9 and TRBJ1-1, with D perhaps TRBD1 (5 bases). V lost 0 bases and J 1 base, leaving 13 bases between the germline ends. The CDR3 loop spans 16 amino acids. Germline V gene lookup returns CDR1 SGDLS and CDR2 YYNGEE. The CDR3 DNA is TGTGCCAGCAGCGTAGTCCTCCCCAGGGCGAACACTGAAGCTTTCTTT. Residues: CASSVVLPRANTEAFF.

The genes are TRBV29-1 and TRBJ1-2, with D maybe TRBD1 (5 bases). This CDR3 contains 13 residues. Trimming stripped 5 bases from V and 0 bases from J, with 10 bases between. CDR1 is SQVTM and CDR2 is ANQGSEA in the germline V gene. The CDR3 nucleotides are TGCAGCGTTTGGGGCGGTTCTAACTATGGCTACACCTTC. It is translated as CSVWGGSNYGYTF. Combining the CDR3 with reference TRBV29-1 and TRBJ1-2 gives the whole variable domain SAVISQKPSRDICQRGTSLTIQCQVDSQVTMMFWYRQQPGQSLTLIATANQGSEATYESGFVIDKFPISRPNLTFSTLTVSNMSPEDSSIYLCSVWGGSNYGYTFGSGTRLTVV.

This rearrangement joins TRBV10-3 to TRBJ2-5, with D perhaps matching TRBD2 (5 bases). Trimming took off 9 bases at V and 0 bases at J, with 14 bases between the two ends. The CDR3 is 14 amino acids. CDR1 is ENHRY, CDR2 SYGVKD, per germline. The CDR3 DNA follows: TGTGCCATTCGTAACCACGGGGACCAAGAGACCCAGTACTTC. This sequence encodes CAIRNHGDQETQYF.

V gene TRBV5-4 combines with J gene TRBJ1-5; the match to TRBD1 covers 7 bases. In germline, CDR1 is SGHNT, CDR2 YYREEE (reference sequence). This CDR3 is 15 amino acids long. With 5 bases clipped from V and 2 bases from J, the junction kept 7 bases outside the gene matches. CDR3 DNA sequence: TGTGCCAGCAGGGCTGGACAGGAGCGCAATCAGCCCCAGCATTTT. Its translation: CASRAGQERNQPQHF.

The rearrangement joins TRBV7-6 to TRBJ1-4; D gene unclear. The CDR3 is 15 residues long. In germline, CDR1 is SGHVS, CDR2 FNYEAQ. Between the trimmed V and J ends, which lost 0 bases and 8 bases, there was a span of 13 bases. The CDR3 reads CASSLASGFTEKLFF. The CDR3 DNA sequence: TGTGCCAGCAGCTTAGCATCGGGGTTTACGGAAAAACTGTTTTTT.